This entry lists 12 T cell receptor beta chains sequenced from one sample in a study of cytomegalovirus exposure and HLA in healthy donors. Researchers ran the PCR with 60 Vbeta and 13 Jbeta primers. The assay was immunoSEQ multiplex PCR, and TCRdb's table has in-frame clones only and misses some. The repertoire holds 100,000 to 150,000 clones, with over 65% as singletons. The sequenced sample was PBMCs. These receptors originate from a man aged 18-30 years in good health and CMV-seropositive.

The V and J genes are TRBV7-6 and TRBJ2-5, with D perhaps matching TRBD1 (5 bases). V lost 0 bases, J lost 5 bases, and 7 bases lay in between. The CDR3 spans 13 residues. CDR1 SGHVS and CDR2 FNYEAQ come from the germline V gene. CDR3 nucleotides: TGTGCCAGCAGCTTAGCCCAGGGCGAGACCCAGTACTTC. Protein: CASSLAQGETQYF. The full variable domain, completed using reference TRBV7-6 and TRBJ2-5, is GAGVSQSPRYKVTKRGQDVALRCDPISGHVSLYWYRQALGQGPEFLTYFNYEAQQDKSGLPNDRFSAERPEGSISTLTIQRTEQRDSAMYRCASSLAQGETQYFGPGTRLLVL.

V is TRBV19 and J is TRBJ2-5; 8 nucleotides align to TRBD1. This CDR3 comprises 13 residues. Trimming took 10 bases from V and 2 from J; bases not matched to a gene: 6. Per the germline V gene, CDR1 is LNHDA and CDR2 is SQIVND (reference sequence). The CDR3 spells CATRQGFQETQYF. In DNA form, the CDR3 reads TGTGCCACCCGACAGGGGTTTCAAGAGACCCAGTACTTC.

This clone was seen only once. The chain uses TRBV19 and TRBJ2-7, with a weak D call TRBD1 (5 bases). The CDR3 totals 14 residues. Germline loops: CDR1 LNHDA, CDR2 SQIVND (reference sequence). V shed 1 base and J shed 5 bases, with 12 bases lying between them. The CDR3 sequence is CASSIANRWDEQYF. CDR3 sequence (DNA): TGTGCCAGTAGTATAGCTAACAGGTGGGACGAGCAGTACTTC.

This rearrangement joins TRBV13 to TRBJ2-5; the match to TRBD2 covers 13 bases. Looked up from germline, CDR1 is PRHDT and CDR2 is FYEKMQ (reference sequence). V lost 5 bases to trimming and J lost 1 base; unmatched junction nucleotides: 4. CDR3 length: 16 residues. CDR3 DNA: TGTGCCAGCAGCCAGACTAGCGGGGGGACCCAAGAGACCCAGTACTTC. Translating gives CASSQTSGGTQETQYF.

The chain carries TRBV19 and TRBJ2-7; 7 bases are shared with TRBD1. CDR3 length: 13 amino acids. The germline V gene has CDR1 LNHDA and CDR2 SQIVND (reference sequence). Unmatched junction bases numbered 4, after V lost 3 bases and J lost 5 bases. As DNA, the CDR3 is TGTGCCAGTAGTATCCAGGGGGTCAACGAGCAGTACTTC. Amino acids: CASSIQGVNEQYF.

The V and J genes are TRBV6-6 and TRBJ1-4; D is uncertain. This CDR3 contains 15 residues. V lost 0 bases and J 8 bases, leaving 13 bases between the germline ends. Germline CDR1 MNHNY, CDR2 SVGAGI (reference sequence). The CDR3 DNA follows: TGTGCCAGCAGTTACTCGACGGGGTATGAAGAAAAACTGTTTTTT. Translation: CASSYSTGYEEKLFF.

This clone appeared a single time. This chain connects TRBV5-6 to TRBJ2-1, with TRBD2 matching over 9 bases. This CDR3 region has 15 residues. V was pared by 1 base and J by 8 bases, with 7 bases of the junction left unmatched. Germline CDR1 reads SGHDT; CDR2 reads YYEEEE. CDR3 protein: CASSLSLAGFYEQFF. The CDR3 DNA reads TGTGCCAGCAGCTTGAGTCTAGCGGGGTTCTATGAGCAGTTCTTC.

The chain recombines TRBV11-1 with TRBJ2-7; 12 nucleotides match TRBD2. Germline CDR1 reads SGHAT; CDR2 reads FQDESV (reference sequence). J lost 3 bases, V lost 3 bases, and 3 bases had no gene match. This CDR3 is 15 amino acids long. The CDR3 DNA is TGTGCCAGCAGCTTCGGGACTAGCGGGTACTACGAGCAGTACTTC. This translates into CASSFGTSGYYEQYF.

This clone was found once. The chain recombines TRBV11-2 with TRBJ1-2; possible D gene TRBD1, 6 bases. The germline gives CDR1 SGHAT, CDR2 FQNNGV. This CDR3 is 19 amino acids long. V lost 5 bases to trimming and J lost 4 bases, with 29 bases between them. The CDR3 reads CASSRLRQAAGINLYGYTF. The CDR3 DNA sequence: TGTGCCAGCAGCCGACTTAGACAGGCCGCCGGAATAAACCTCTATGGCTACACCTTC.

The CDR3 spells CASSTGDSYGYTF. The DNA of the CDR3 is TGTGCCAGCAGTACGGGGGATTCGTATGGCTACACCTTC. This rearrangement joins TRBV6-6 to TRBJ1-2; D perhaps matches TRBD1 (5 bases). Trimming pared 5 bases from V and 5 bases from J, leaving 12 bases between. Per the germline V gene, CDR1 is MNHNY and CDR2 is SVGAGI (reference sequence). CDR3 length: 13 amino acids.

This clone was counted between two and nine times. The chain is built from TRBV4-2 and TRBJ1-1, with 7 bases that match TRBD1. The CDR3 sequence is 15 residues long. Germline V gene data show CDR1 as LGHNA and CDR2 as YNFKEQ. The ends lost 7 bases at V and 0 bases at J; junction bases unmatched: 8. The CDR3 region is CASTAPGQLNTEAFF. The CDR3 DNA follows: TGTGCCAGCACTGCCCCGGGACAGTTGAACACTGAAGCTTTCTTT.

The chain recombines TRBV4-1 with TRBJ1-1; D uncertain. This CDR3 has 16 amino acids. Germline lookup yields CDR1 MGHRA and CDR2 YSYEKL. The V gene lost 0 bases and the J gene lost 1 base, with 12 bases spanning the gap. DNA of the CDR3: TGCGCCAGCAGCCAAGACCACTCGAGGGCGAACACTGAAGCTTTCTTT. Encoded protein: CASSQDHSRANTEAFF.